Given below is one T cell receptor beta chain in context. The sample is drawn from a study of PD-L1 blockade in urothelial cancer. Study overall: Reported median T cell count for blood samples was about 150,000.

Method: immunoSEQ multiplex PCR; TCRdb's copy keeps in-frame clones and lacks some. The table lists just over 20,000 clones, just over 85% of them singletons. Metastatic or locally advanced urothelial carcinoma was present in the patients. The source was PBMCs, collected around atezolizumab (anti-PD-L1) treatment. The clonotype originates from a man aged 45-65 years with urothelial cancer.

This chain's CDR3 is CASSTGTQSRTGELFF. CDR3 DNA: TGCGCCAGCAGCACAGGGACACAGAGTAGAACCGGGGAGCTGTTTTTT. This sequence joins TRBV5-1 and TRBJ2-2; tentatively, D is TRBD1 (6 bases). The length of the CDR3 is 16 residues. Trimming removed 4 bases at V and 5 bases at J, with 18 bases between. Germline V gene sequence: CDR1 SGHRS, CDR2 YFSETQ.